This T cell receptor (beta chain) comes out of a study of CD8+ T cells in alopecia areata. Study-wide results and caveats: Scalp sample sequencing also detects resident alphabeta T cells of normal skin. Lesional scalp exceeded normal scalp in clonality, especially in alopecia totalis/universalis.

Details on this clone: Its antigen is not known.

PBMCs served as the source from which CD4+ and CD8+ T cells were sorted. Extraction and reverse transcription of RNA yielded cDNA as the sequencing template. Clones were read by immunoSEQ multiplex PCR, and TCRdb kept only the in-frame ones, dropping some. The sample includes around 190,000 clones, roughly three fifths of them seen just once. From germline, CDR1 is SGHDT and CDR2 YYEEEE. This CDR3 has 11 residues. V was trimmed by 2 bases and J by 4 bases, leaving 2 bases between them. Input material: CD8+ T cells sorted from blood. The rearrangement uses TRBV5-6 and TRBJ2-3; D is ambiguous. This sequence was found in a human donor in good health. The CDR3 DNA sequence: TGTGCCAGCAGCTTCGCAGATACGCAGTATTTT. Protein sequence: CASSFADTQYF.